This T cell receptor beta chain emerged from a study of cytomegalovirus exposure and HLA in healthy donors. Study details: A subsequent analysis stated that the 120 or so validation repertoires were run on the same platform as the approximately 700 first-cohort repertoires. The study, taken as a whole, reports: Rarity held for most TCR sequences, but there were some public TCRs that occurred in many donors.

The table came from immunoSEQ multiplex PCR; TCRdb's copy has only in-frame clones and leaves some out. This table holds about 130,000 clones, approximately 95% found once. Trimming took 4 bases from V and 2 from J; bases not matched to a gene: 5. Germline assignment: CDR1 SGHAT and CDR2 FQNNGV. The CDR3 has 16 amino acids. With respect to this clone: Its antigen is unidentified.

The chain joins TRBV11-2 to TRBJ2-7, with 13 bases identical to TRBD2. Source material: PBMCs. The sequence came from a man between 18 and 29 years old in good health and CMV-seronegative. This chain's CDR3 is CASSSWTSGSPYEQYF. CDR3 nucleotides: TGTGCCAGCAGCTCCTGGACTAGCGGGAGTCCCTACGAGCAGTACTTC.